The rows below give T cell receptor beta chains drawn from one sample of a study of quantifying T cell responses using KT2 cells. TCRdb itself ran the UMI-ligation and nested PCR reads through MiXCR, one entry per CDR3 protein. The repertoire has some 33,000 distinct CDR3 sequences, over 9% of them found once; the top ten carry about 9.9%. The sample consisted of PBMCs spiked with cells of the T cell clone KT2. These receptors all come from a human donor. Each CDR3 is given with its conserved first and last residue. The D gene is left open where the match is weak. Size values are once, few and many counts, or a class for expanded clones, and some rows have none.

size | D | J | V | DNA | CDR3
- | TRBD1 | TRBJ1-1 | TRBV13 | TGTGCCAGCAGCTCCCCCGTTCAGGGGGCCTGGGCTTTCTTT | CASSSPVQGAWAFF
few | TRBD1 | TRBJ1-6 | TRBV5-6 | TGTGCCAGCAGCTCTAGTCCGGGACAGCGGGTTTTT | CASSSSPGQRVF
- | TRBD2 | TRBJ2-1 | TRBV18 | TGTGCCAGCTCACCGATACCCCCCAGACTAGCGGGAGTAATCCATGAGCAGTTCTTC | CASSPIPPRLAGVIHEQFF
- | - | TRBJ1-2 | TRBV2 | TGTGCCAGCAGTGAAGCCTATGGCTACACCTTC | CASSEAYGYTF
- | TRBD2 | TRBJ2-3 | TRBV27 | TGTGCCAGCAGTTTATCGCCCCAGATTAGCGGGAGTCAGGCGAATACGCAGTATTTT | CASSLSPQISGSQANTQYF
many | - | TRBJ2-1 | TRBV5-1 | TGCGCCAGCAGCTTGGCCATGAGGGTGTTCTACAATGAGCAGTTCTTC | CASSLAMRVFYNEQFF
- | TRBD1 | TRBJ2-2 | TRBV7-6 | TGTGCCAGCCAGGGGGCGACCGGGGAGCTGTTTTTT | CASQGATGELFF
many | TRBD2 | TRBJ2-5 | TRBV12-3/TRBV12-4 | TGTGCCAGCAGCCCCCCCCAGGGACTAGGAGAGACCCAGTACTTC | CASSPPQGLGETQYF
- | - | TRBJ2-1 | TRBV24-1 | TGTGCCACCAGTGGCTTTAGCAATGAGCAGTTCTTC | CATSGFSNEQFF
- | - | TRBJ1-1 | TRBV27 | TGTGCCAGCAGTTTTCACGGCACGAACACTGAAGCTTTCTTT | CASSFHGTNTEAFF
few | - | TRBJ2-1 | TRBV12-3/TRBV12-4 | TGTGCCAGCATTCCTACTTTAATCGCAACCTACAATGAGCAGTTCTTC | CASIPTLIATYNEQFF
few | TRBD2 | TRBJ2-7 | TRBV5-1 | TGCGCCAGCAGCTTGGTAGCGGGAGTTGTCGAGCAGTACTTC | CASSLVAGVVEQYF
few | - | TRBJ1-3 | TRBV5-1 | TGCGCCAGCAGCTCGGCCGGAAACACCATATATTTT | CASSSAGNTIYF
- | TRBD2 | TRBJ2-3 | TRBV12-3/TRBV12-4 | TGTGCCAGCAGTTATGGGACTAGCGGAGGGGGCACAGATACGCAGTATTTT | CASSYGTSGGGTDTQYF
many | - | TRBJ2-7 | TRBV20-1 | TGCAGTGCTAGAGAGCCGGAGGGCTCCTACGAGCAGTACTTC | CSAREPEGSYEQYF
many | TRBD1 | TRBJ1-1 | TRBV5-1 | TGCGCCAGCAGCTTGGTTGGGACAGGGACATCAGAAGCTTTCTTT | CASSLVGTGTSEAFF
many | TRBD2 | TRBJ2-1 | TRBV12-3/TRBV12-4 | TGTGCCAGCAGTCTAGGAGATAGCGGGAGGGCCCCTGAGCAGTTCTTC | CASSLGDSGRAPEQFF
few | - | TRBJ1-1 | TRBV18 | TGTGCCAGCTCACCCCTGGAGAGCATTGAAGCTTTCTTT | CASSPLESIEAFF
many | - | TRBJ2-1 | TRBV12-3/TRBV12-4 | TGTGCCAGCAGGGTCTCTTTGGGGGTGAGTGAGCAGTTCTTC | CASRVSLGVSEQFF
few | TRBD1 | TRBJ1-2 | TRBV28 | TGTGCCAGCAGTTTACCAGGGACAGGGGGCGACTATGGCTACACCTTC | CASSLPGTGGDYGYTF
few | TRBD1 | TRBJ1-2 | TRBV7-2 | TGTGCCAGCAGCTTGGGACAGAGCACTAACTATGGCTACACCTTC | CASSLGQSTNYGYTF
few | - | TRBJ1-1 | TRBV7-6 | TGTGCCAGCAGCTTAGGGGTACCGGGCTCGAACACTGAAGCTTTCTTT | CASSLGVPGSNTEAFF
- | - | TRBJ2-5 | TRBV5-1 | TGCGCCAGCAGCCAAGGTGGAGGGGGCCCGTCCCAGTACTTC | CASSQGGGGPSQYF
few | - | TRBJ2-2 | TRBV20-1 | TGCAGTGCTAGACAATCGGAACTAGCCGGGGAGCTGTTTTTT | CSARQSELAGELFF
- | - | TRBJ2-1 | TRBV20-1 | TGCAGTGCTAGAGTTACCGAAGGCATCCCCAATGAGCAGTTCTTC | CSARVTEGIPNEQFF
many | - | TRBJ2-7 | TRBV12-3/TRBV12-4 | TGTGCCAGCAGTTCGCAGGGTGGCGAGCAGTACTTC | CASSSQGGEQYF
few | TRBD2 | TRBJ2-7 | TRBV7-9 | TGTGCCAGCAGCCACGAAGCGGGAGTTGAGTGGGAGCAGTACTTC | CASSHEAGVEWEQYF
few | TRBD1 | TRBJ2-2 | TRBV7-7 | TGTGCCAGCAGCTTACTGGGACAGGGGGGGTCCACCGGGGAGCTGTTTTTT | CASSLLGQGGSTGELFF
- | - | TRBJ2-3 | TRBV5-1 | TGCGCCAGCAGCTTGGGAGCGGATACGCAGTATTTT | CASSLGADTQYF
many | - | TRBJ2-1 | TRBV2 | TGTGCCAGCAGTGAGGAAAACGCCCGGCGAGGGAATGAGCAGTTCTTC | CASSEENARRGNEQFF
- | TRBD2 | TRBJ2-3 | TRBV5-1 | TGCGCCAGCAGCCCCGGACTAGCGGGAGGGAGAGATACGCAGTATTTT | CASSPGLAGGRDTQYF
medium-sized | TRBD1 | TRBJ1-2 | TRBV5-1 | TGCGCCAGCAGCTTGGGCCAGGGGGCTTTCCAGTATGGCTACACCTTC | CASSLGQGAFQYGYTF
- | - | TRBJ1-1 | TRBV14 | TGTGCCAGCAGCCAGAACAGGCTTGAAGCTTTCTTT | CASSQNRLEAFF
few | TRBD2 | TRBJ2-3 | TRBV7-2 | TGTGCCAGCAGCCGTCCGGGACTAGTTACGCAGTATTTT | CASSRPGLVTQYF
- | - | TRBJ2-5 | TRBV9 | TGTGCCAGCAGCGTAGGAACATTCGGACAAGAGACCCAGTACTTC | CASSVGTFGQETQYF
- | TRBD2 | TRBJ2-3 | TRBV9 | TGTGCCAGCAGCGTAGAGGGACTAGCGGGAGCGGGTGATACGCAGTATTTT | CASSVEGLAGAGDTQYF
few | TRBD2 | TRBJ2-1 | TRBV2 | TGTGCCAGCAGGCTAGCGGGGGGGCCGAGGGAGCAGTTCTTC | CASRLAGGPREQFF
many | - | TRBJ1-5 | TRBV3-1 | TGTGCCAGCAGCCAAGAACCTAGCAATCAGCCCCAGCATTTT | CASSQEPSNQPQHF
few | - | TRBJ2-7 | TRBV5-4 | TGTGCCAGCAGCTTTGTCGGAACCTACGAGCAGTACTTC | CASSFVGTYEQYF
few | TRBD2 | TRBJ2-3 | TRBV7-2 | TGTGCCAGCAGCTTGAGGACTAGCGGGATGGCAGATACGCAGTATTTT | CASSLRTSGMADTQYF
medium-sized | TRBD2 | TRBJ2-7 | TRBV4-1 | TGCGCCAGCAGCCAACTTCCCAAACCTAGACTAGCGGCCTCCTACGAGCAGTACTTC | CASSQLPKPRLAASYEQYF
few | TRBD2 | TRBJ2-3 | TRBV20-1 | TGCAGTGCTAGGGATAGCGGGAGTCTCTCAGATACGCAGTATTTT | CSARDSGSLSDTQYF
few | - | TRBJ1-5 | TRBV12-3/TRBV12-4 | TGTGCCAGCAGTTTAAGCTCCCAGGGAAATCAGCCCCAGCATTTT | CASSLSSQGNQPQHF
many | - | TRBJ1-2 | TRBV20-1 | TGCAGTGCTAGAGTGAGGGTCGGAGGCTACACCTTC | CSARVRVGGYTF
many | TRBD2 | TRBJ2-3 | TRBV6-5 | TGTGCCAGCGGGGTGCGGGGGACCACAGATACGCAGTATTTT | CASGVRGTTDTQYF
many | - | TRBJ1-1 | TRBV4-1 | TGCGCCAGCAGCCAAAGGGCTTTCGGATTCTTGAGGACTGAAGCTTTCTTT | CASSQRAFGFLRTEAFF
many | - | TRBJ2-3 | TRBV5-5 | TGTGCCAGCAGCATCGACCCCGTTACAGATACGCAGTATTTT | CASSIDPVTDTQYF
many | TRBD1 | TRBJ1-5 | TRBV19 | TGTGCCAGTAGTGCGACAGGGGGAGGCAATCAGCCCCAGCATTTT | CASSATGGGNQPQHF
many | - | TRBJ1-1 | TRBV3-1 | TGTGCCAGCAGTCGCCCAGGGTTGAGGACTGAAGCTTTCTTT | CASSRPGLRTEAFF
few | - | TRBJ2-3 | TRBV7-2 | TGTGCCAGCAGCTTAGCGCGCGGGGCCGTCGCAGATACGCAGTATTTT | CASSLARGAVADTQYF
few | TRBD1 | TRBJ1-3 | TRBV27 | TGTGCCAGCAGTCCCATTGGGTTAGCAGGGGGCACCATATATTTT | CASSPIGLAGGTIYF
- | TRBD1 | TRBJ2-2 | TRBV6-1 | TGTGCCAGCAGTCAGACAGGGGACACCGGGGAGCTGTTTTTT | CASSQTGDTGELFF
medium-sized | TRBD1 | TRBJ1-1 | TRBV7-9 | TGTGCCAGCAGCCGCATCGGGACAGGGAACACTGAAGCTTTCTTT | CASSRIGTGNTEAFF
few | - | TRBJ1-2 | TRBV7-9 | TGTGCCAGCAACTTAGGTGCCAGCTATGGCTACACCTTC | CASNLGASYGYTF
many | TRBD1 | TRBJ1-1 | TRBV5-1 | TGCGCCAGCAGCCCCGGGACAGGGAGCATGAACACTGAAGCTTTCTTT | CASSPGTGSMNTEAFF
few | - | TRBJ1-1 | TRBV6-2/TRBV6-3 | TGTGCCAGCAGTTACTTAGCAGCAAGCACTGAAGCTTTCTTT | CASSYLAASTEAFF
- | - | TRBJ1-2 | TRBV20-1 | TGCAGTGCTAGAAATGGCTACACCTTC | CSARNGYTF
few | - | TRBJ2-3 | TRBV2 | TGTGCCAGCAGTGCGTTGGTGGATACGCAGTATTTT | CASSALVDTQYF
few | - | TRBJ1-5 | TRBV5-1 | TGCGCCAGCAGCTTAGGGTACGGGGGCGGTCAGCCCCAGCATTTT | CASSLGYGGGQPQHF
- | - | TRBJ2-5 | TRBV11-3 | TGTGCCAGCAGCTTAACGGGACATCCCCAAGAGACCCAGTACTTC | CASSLTGHPQETQYF